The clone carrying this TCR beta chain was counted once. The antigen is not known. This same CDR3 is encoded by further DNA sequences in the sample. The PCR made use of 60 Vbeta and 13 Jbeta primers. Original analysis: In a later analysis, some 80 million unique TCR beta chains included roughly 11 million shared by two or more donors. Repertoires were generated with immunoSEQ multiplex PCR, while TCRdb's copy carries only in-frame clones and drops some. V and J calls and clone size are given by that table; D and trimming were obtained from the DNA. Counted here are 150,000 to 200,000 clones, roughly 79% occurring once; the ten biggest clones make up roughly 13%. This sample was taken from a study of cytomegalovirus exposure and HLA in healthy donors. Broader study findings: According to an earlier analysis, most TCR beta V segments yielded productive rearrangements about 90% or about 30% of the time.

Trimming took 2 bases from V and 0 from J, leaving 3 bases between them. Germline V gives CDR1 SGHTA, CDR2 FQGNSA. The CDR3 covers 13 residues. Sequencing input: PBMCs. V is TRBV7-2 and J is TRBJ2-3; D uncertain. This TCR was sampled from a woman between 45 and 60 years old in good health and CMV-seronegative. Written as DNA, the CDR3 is TGTGCCAGCAGCTTACCTAGCACAGATACGCAGTATTTT. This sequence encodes CASSLPSTDTQYF.